This TCR beta chain was recovered during a study of tumor-infiltrating lymphocytes in localized non-small cell lung cancer. About the research overall: Some samples were collected after neoadjuvant chemotherapy; smokers, never-smokers and several histologies were included. Study-level points and caveats: TCR sequencing covered a subset of patients with enough tissue. Tumors had more T cell infiltration than uninvolved lung, per TCRbeta sequencing and CD3 counts.

Trimming cost V 5 bases and J 5 bases, with 16 bases left between them. Looked up from germline, CDR1 is LNHDA and CDR2 is SQIVND (reference sequence). This CDR3 is built from 15 residues. Sequencing was performed with immunoSEQ multiplex PCR; in TCRdb, only in-frame clones are kept and a portion is missing. The sample contains approximately 17,000 clones, 78% of which appear only once. Of note for this clone: Its antigen remains unidentified.

This sequence originates from a human donor with non-small cell lung cancer. Sequenced material: lung tumor tissue. The chain is built from TRBV19 and TRBJ2-1; a possible D gene is TRBD2 (6 bases). The CDR3 is CASSSSGLVDNEQFF. CDR3 DNA sequence: TGTGCCAGTAGTTCCTCGGGACTGGTAGACAATGAGCAGTTCTTC.